This T cell receptor (beta chain) was sequenced during a study of T cells in Graves' hyperthyroidism and ophthalmopathy. Out of approximately 9.9 ml of fresh peripheral blood came the PBMCs. Researchers amplified the TCR beta CDR3 regions from RNA transcripts. RT-PCR in the first round (using the HTBI primer set) targeted the TCR CDR3. MiXCR was run by TCRdb on the multiplex PCR reads, yielding one entry per CDR3 protein. Of 500,000 to 650,000 distinct CDR3 sequences listed, roughly 17% are singletons. The sample holds a few counts of this clonotype. The CDR3 length is 15 residues. Germline V gives CDR1 MNHEY, CDR2 SVGEGT. After removal of 0 bases from V and 4 bases from J, the junction contained 3 bases not matched to a gene.

The TCR was taken from a woman aged 18-30 years with Graves' ophthalmopathy. The sample was blood. V and J are TRBV6-2 or TRBV6-3 and TRBJ1-2; 9 nucleotides line up with TRBD1. The CDR3 here is CASSYSQGAGYGYTF. Here the CDR3 DNA reads TGTGCCAGCAGTTACTCACAGGGGGCTGGCTATGGCTACACCTTC.